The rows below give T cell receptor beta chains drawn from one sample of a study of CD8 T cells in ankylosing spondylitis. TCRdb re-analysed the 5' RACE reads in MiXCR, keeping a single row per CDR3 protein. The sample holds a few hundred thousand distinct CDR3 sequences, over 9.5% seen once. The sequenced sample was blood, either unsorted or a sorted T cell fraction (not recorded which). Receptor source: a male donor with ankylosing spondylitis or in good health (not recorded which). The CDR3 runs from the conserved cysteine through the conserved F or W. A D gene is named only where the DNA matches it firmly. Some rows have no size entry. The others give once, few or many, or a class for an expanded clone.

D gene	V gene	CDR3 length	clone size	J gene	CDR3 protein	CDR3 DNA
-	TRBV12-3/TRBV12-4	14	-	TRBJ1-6	CASSLGGRVSPLYF	TGTGCCAGCAGTTTAGGGGGCAGGGTCTCACCCCTCTACTTT
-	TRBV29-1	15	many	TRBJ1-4	CSVAFGERGNEKLFF	TGCAGCGTTGCATTCGGTGAACGCGGTAATGAAAAACTGTTTTTT
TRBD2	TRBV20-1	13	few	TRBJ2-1	CSARGLRTNEQFF	TGCAGTGCTAGGGGACTACGGACCAATGAGCAGTTCTTC
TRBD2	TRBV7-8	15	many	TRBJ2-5	CASTWSGGQGETQYF	TGTGCCAGCACATGGAGCGGGGGGCAAGGGGAGACCCAGTACTTC
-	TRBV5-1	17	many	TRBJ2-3	CASSAGTASRYTDTQYF	TGCGCCAGCAGCGCGGGGACGGCTAGCCGATACACAGATACGCAGTATTTT
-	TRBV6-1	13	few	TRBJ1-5	CASSRTADQPQHF	TGTGCCAGCAGTAGGACAGCCGATCAGCCCCAGCATTTT
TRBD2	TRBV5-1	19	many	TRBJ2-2	CASSLGDASGETNTGELFF	TGCGCCAGCAGCTTGGGGGACGCTAGCGGGGAAACGAACACCGGGGAGCTGTTTTTT
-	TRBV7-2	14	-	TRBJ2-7	CASSLMTSSYEQYF	TGTGCCAGCAGCTTAATGACTAGCTCCTACGAGCAGTACTTC
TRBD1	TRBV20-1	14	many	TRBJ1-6	CSAAGQGINSPLHF	TGCAGTGCCGCGGGACAGGGAATTAATTCACCCCTCCACTTT
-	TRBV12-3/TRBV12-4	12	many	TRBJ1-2	CASSSNGGGYTF	TGTGCCAGCAGTTCAAATGGCGGAGGCTACACCTTC
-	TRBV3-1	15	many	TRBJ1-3	CASSQVAGTWGTIYF	TGTGCCAGCAGCCAAGTCGCAGGGACCTGGGGCACCATATATTTT
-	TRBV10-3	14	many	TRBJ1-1	CAILSGLLNTEAFF	TGTGCCATCTTATCGGGATTACTAAACACTGAAGCTTTCTTT
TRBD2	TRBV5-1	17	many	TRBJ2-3	CASSQEASGGSTDTQYF	TGCGCCAGCAGCCAGGAGGCTAGCGGGGGGTCCACAGATACGCAGTATTTT
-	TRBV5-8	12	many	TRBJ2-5	CASTRVRETQYF	TGTGCCAGCACCCGGGTCCGAGAGACCCAGTACTTC
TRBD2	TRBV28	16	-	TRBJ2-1	CASSPLYGGVRDEQFF	TGTGCCAGCAGTCCCCTTTACGGGGGGGTTAGAGATGAGCAGTTCTTC
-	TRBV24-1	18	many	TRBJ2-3	CATSGPSREMSQWDTQYF	TGTGCCACCAGTGGTCCTTCGAGGGAAATGAGTCAATGGGATACGCAGTATTTT